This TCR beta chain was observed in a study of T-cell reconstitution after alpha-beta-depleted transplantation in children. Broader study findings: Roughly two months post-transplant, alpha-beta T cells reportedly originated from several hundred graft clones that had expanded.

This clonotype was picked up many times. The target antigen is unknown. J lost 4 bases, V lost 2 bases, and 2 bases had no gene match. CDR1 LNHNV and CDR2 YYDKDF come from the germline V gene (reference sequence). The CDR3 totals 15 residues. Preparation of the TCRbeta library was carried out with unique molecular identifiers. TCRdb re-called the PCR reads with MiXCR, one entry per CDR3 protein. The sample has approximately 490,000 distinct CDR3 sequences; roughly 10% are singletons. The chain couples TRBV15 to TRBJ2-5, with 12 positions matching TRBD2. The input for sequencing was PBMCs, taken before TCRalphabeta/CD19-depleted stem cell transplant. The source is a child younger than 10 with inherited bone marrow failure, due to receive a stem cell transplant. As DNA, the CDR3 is TGTGCCACCAGCAGACTAGCGGGAGGGCCAGAGACCCAGTACTTC. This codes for CATSRLAGGPETQYF.